One sample yielded the 14 T cell receptor beta chains listed below, sequenced in a study of shared T cell receptors in the human thymus. Sequencing was performed with immunoSEQ multiplex PCR; in TCRdb, only in-frame clones are kept and a portion is missing. Of 55,000 to 75,000 clones listed, more than 90% were seen once; the top ten hold about 0.03%. The sequenced sample was thymocytes. The receptors derive from a human donor.

The chain uses TRBV4-1 and TRBJ2-7, with D perhaps TRBD1 (6 bases). V was clipped by 2 bases and J by 3 bases, with 23 bases between them. The germline CDR1 and CDR2 sequences are MGHRA and YSYEKL. CDR3 length: 18 amino acids. CDR3 DNA: TGCGCCAGCAGCCAACGAGGATACACAGGGCAAGATTTCTACGAGCAGTACTTC. Amino acids: CASSQRGYTGQDFYEQYF.

V and J are TRBV5-4 and TRBJ2-3; 7 bases are shared with TRBD1. This CDR3 is built from 15 residues. J lost 6 bases, V lost 0 bases, and 7 bases had no gene match. Germline CDR1 SGHNT, CDR2 YYREEE (reference sequence). CDR3 in DNA: TGTGCCAGCAGCTTGGCCGGGACAGTTTTTGATACGCAGTATTTT. The encoded protein is CASSLAGTVFDTQYF.

The rearrangement uses TRBV6-8 and TRBJ2-1, with D perhaps matching TRBD2 (5 bases). Trimming pared 4 bases from V and 8 bases from J, leaving 12 bases between. This CDR3 region has 13 residues. Germline V CDR1 and CDR2: MNHGY, SAAAGT. Here the CDR3 DNA reads TGTGCCAGCAGTTCCCCCGAGGGCGATGAGCAGTTCTTC. Translation: CASSSPEGDEQFF.

Only one count was recorded for this clone. This chain links TRBV5-4 with TRBJ2-7; D unclear. The germline V gene encodes CDR1 SGHNT and CDR2 YYREEE (reference sequence). The CDR3 is made up of 12 amino acids. V lost 3 bases and J 0 bases, leaving 4 bases between the germline ends. CDR3 DNA: TGTGCCAGCAGCTACCACTCCTACGAGCAGTACTTC. Encoded protein: CASSYHSYEQYF.

The chain is built from TRBV4-2 and TRBJ1-5, with D tentatively TRBD1 (6 bases). The germline gives CDR1 LGHNA, CDR2 YNFKEQ. This CDR3 region has 18 residues. Trimming left V 1 base short and J 1 base short, with 17 bases between. CDR3: CASSQVPGTKRSNQPQHF. Written as DNA, the CDR3 is TGTGCCAGCAGCCAAGTACCCGGGACAAAGAGAAGCAATCAGCCCCAGCATTTT.

The V and J genes are TRBV4-1 and TRBJ2-7; no firm D call. The ends were cut back, 0 bases at V and 4 bases at J, with 16 bases in the middle. The CDR3 has 16 residues. Per germline, CDR1 MGHRA and CDR2 YSYEKL. For the CDR3, the DNA is TGCGCCAGCAGCCAAGATGGTCGGCAGCCCCTATACGAGCAGTACTTC. Its translation is CASSQDGRQPLYEQYF.

This clone appeared a few times. The chain uses TRBV4-1 and TRBJ1-1, with D possibly TRBD1 on 6 matching bases. Germline V gene data show CDR1 as MGHRA and CDR2 as YSYEKL. V was pared by 1 base and J by 6 bases, with 18 bases between. The CDR3 loop spans 16 amino acids. CDR3 residues: CASSQVYSGAQSEAFF. The CDR3, as DNA: TGCGCCAGCAGCCAAGTGTATTCGGGGGCTCAGTCTGAAGCTTTCTTT.

V usage is TRBV7-2 and J usage is TRBJ2-3, with D possibly matching TRBD2 (6 bases). The germline V gene has CDR1 SGHTA and CDR2 FQGNSA. Trimming removed 3 bases at V and 1 base at J, with 17 bases between. This CDR3 has 17 residues. The CDR3 spells CASSFRRGVGGTDTQYF. CDR3 bases: TGTGCCAGCAGCTTCCGACGCGGGGTGGGTGGCACAGATACGCAGTATTTT. The entire variable domain, with the rest obtained from reference TRBV7-2 and TRBJ2-3, is as follows: GAGVSQSPSNKVTEKGKDVELRCDPISGHTALYWYRQSLGQGLEFLIYFQGNSAPDKSGLPSDRFSAERTGGSVSTLTIQRTQQEDSAVYLCASSFRRGVGGTDTQYFGPGTRLTVL.

This clone came up once. In DNA form, the CDR3 reads TGTGCCAGCAGAATAACTAGCGGGGGCCGTAATGAGCAGTTCTTC. Translation: CASRITSGGRNEQFF. The chain uses TRBV28 and TRBJ2-1, with 11 bases that match TRBD2. Germline V lookup: CDR1 MDHEN, CDR2 SYDVKM. The CDR3 totals 15 residues. The ends lost 6 bases at V and 7 bases at J; junction bases unmatched: 8.

The sample holds one count of this clone. The V and J genes are TRBV14 and TRBJ2-1, with 10 positions matching TRBD1. Germline values: CDR1 SGHDN, CDR2 FVKESK. This CDR3 comprises 15 residues. V gave up 4 bases and J gave up 6 bases; unmatched junction bases: 6. In DNA form, the CDR3 reads TGTGCCAGCAGCCCTGACAGGGGGCGCCCCAATGAGCAGTTCTTC. The encoded protein is CASSPDRGRPNEQFF.

The rearrangement joins TRBV12-5 to TRBJ2-1; TRBD1 agrees at 8 bases. Germline values: CDR1 LGHNT, CDR2 FRNRAP. Trimming removed 6 bases from V and 3 bases from J; junction bases left unmatched: 16. This CDR3 has 18 residues. CDR3: CASGLISGTGGYYNEQFF. For the CDR3, the DNA is TGTGCTAGTGGGCTGATTTCCGGGACAGGAGGCTACTACAATGAGCAGTTCTTC. Full variable domain (rest looked up from reference TRBV12-5 and TRBJ2-1): DARVTQTPRHKVTEMGQEVTMRCQPILGHNTVFWYRQTMMQGLELLAYFRNRAPLDDSGMPKDRFSAEMPDATLATLKIQPSEPRDSAVYFCASGLISGTGGYYNEQFFGPGTRLTVL.

The chain is built from TRBV25-1 and TRBJ2-5; D is perhaps TRBD2 (5 bases). Germline assignment: CDR1 MGHDK and CDR2 SYGVNS. V lost 2 bases and J lost 5, with 9 bases in between. CDR3 length equals 13 residues. The CDR3 here is CASSEGSVETQYF. The CDR3, as DNA: TGTGCCAGCAGTGAAGGGAGTGTGGAGACCCAGTACTTC. The whole variable domain, filled in from reference TRBV25-1 and TRBJ2-5, reads EADIYQTPRYLVIGTGKKITLECSQTMGHDKMYWYQQDPGMELHLIHYSYGVNSTEKGDLSSESTVSRIRTEHFPLTLESARPSHTSQYLCASSEGSVETQYFGPGTRLLVL.

The chain uses TRBV15 and TRBJ2-5, with D unresolved. CDR3 size: 14 residues. Germline values: CDR1 LNHNV, CDR2 YYDKDF (reference sequence). The V end lost 4 bases, the J end lost 4 bases, and 13 bases lay between the germline ends. CDR3 sequence reads: CATSNCSRGETQYF. The DNA of the CDR3 is TGTGCCACCAGCAACTGTAGCCGTGGAGAGACCCAGTACTTC.

The chain combines TRBV19 with TRBJ2-7; 9 positions agree with TRBD1. With V trimmed by 4 bases and J by 4 bases, 14 bases remained unmatched. The V gene's germline CDR1 is LNHDA and CDR2 SQIVND (reference sequence). The CDR3 consists of 17 residues. The CDR3 coding sequence is TGTGCCAGTAGTACGGGACACACAGGGGGCAAAGGGTACGAGCAGTACTTC. Translating it yields CASSTGHTGGKGYEQYF.